The entry below gives a single T cell receptor beta chain sequence along with its context. Its antigen is as yet unknown. This entry comes from a study of OX40 agonist ivuxolimab in advanced cancers. Overall study: Those treated in dose escalation had hepatocellular carcinoma, melanoma, renal cell cancer or head and neck cancer. Anti-PD-1, anti-PD-L1 or anti-CTLA-4 therapy given earlier was allowed, and 40% had some.

The length of the CDR3 is 12 residues. V lost 2 bases and J lost 4, with 7 bases in between. Germline CDR1 GTSNPN, CDR2 SVGIG (reference sequence). General study results and limits: Expanded clones belonging to CD8+ T cells outnumbered, on average, those of CD4+. Among patients with partial responses at 0.1-3.0 mg/kg, clonal expansion was among the lowest.

Clones were read by immunoSEQ multiplex PCR, and TCRdb kept only the in-frame ones, dropping some. The data hold approximately 64,000 clones, with 80% to 90% observed a single time. This rearrangement joins TRBV30 to TRBJ2-3, with a possible D match to TRBD2 (5 bases). The input for sequencing was CD4+ or CD8+ T cells sorted from blood, taken in a trial of the OX40 agonist ivuxolimab. The receptor was derived from an adult with an advanced solid tumor such as melanoma, head and neck, liver or kidney cancer. For the CDR3, the DNA is TGTGCCTGGAGTACGGACTCAGATACGCAGTATTTT. Protein: CAWSTDSDTQYF. Together with reference TRBV30 and TRBJ2-3, the CDR3 gives the full variable domain: SQTIHQWPATLVQPVGSPLSLECTVEGTSNPNLYWYRQAAGRGLQLLFYSVGIGQISSEVPQNLSASRPQDRQFILSSKKLLLSDSGFYLCAWSTDSDTQYFGPGTRLTVL.